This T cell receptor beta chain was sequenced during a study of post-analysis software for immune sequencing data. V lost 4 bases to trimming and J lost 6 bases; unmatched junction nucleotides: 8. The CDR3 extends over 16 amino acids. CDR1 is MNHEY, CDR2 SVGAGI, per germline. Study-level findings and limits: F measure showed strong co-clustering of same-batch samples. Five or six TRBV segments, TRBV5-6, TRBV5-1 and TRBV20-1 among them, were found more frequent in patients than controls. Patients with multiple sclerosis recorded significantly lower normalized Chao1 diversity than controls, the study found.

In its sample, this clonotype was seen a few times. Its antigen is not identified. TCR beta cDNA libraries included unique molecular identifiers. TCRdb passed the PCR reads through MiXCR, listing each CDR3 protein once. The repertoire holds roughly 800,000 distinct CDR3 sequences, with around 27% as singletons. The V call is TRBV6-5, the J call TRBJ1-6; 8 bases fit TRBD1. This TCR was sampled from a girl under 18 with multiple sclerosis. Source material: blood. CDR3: CASSFTPTGVNSPLHF. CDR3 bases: TGTGCCAGCAGTTTCACCCCGACAGGGGTTAATTCACCCCTCCACTTT.